This passage covers 5 T cell receptor beta chains from one sample sequenced in a study of Graves' ophthalmopathy and Graves' hyperthyroidism. From RNA, the CDR3 regions of TCR beta chains were amplified and sequenced. HTBI primers were employed in first-round RT-PCR, then a second-round multiplex PCR followed. A single record per CDR3 protein comes from TCRdb applying MiXCR to the multiplex PCR reads. The sample shows around 600,000 distinct CDR3 sequences, just over 40% of them seen only once. Sequenced: peripheral blood. Every receptor here comes from an adult man with Graves' ophthalmopathy.

This clonotype was seen a handful of times. The chain recombines TRBV19 with TRBJ1-2; 8 nucleotides align to TRBD1. Germline V gene data show CDR1 as LNHDA and CDR2 as SQIVND (reference sequence). The V gene end was trimmed by 5 bases and the J gene end by 6 bases; junction bases not matched to a gene: 11. This CDR3 is built from 15 residues. CDR3 in amino acids: CASSSPGQGTNGYTF. Written as DNA, the CDR3 is TGTGCCAGTAGTTCACCCGGACAGGGTACGAATGGCTACACCTTC.

Comment on this clonotype: A read error may explain this, as a much larger clone is one base away. This chain links TRBV7-9 with TRBJ2-6; D is ambiguous. The CDR3 loop spans 18 amino acids. Germline loops: CDR1 SEHNR, CDR2 FQNEAQ (reference sequence). CDR3 in DNA: TGTGCCGGCAGCTTAGGACCGGGCCACATCTCTGGGGCCAACGTCCTGACTTTC. It codes for CAGSLGPGHISGANVLTF.

This clonotype was detected ten times or more. The chain joins TRBV29-1 to TRBJ2-7; perhaps D is TRBD1 or TRBD2 (5 bases each). CDR1 and CDR2 from the germline V gene are SQVTM and ANQGSEA. CDR3 size: 14 residues. V shed 3 bases and J shed 6 bases, with 18 bases lying between them. CDR3 sequence (DNA): TGCAGCGTTGAGAAGGGGAGCTTGTCCGGCGAGCAGTACTTC. Protein: CSVEKGSLSGEQYF.

The chain links TRBV10-3 to TRBJ2-1; weak D call: TRBD2 (5 bases). The CDR3 is made up of 13 amino acids. Trimming removed 2 bases at V and 9 bases at J, with 11 bases between. The V gene's germline CDR1 is ENHRY and CDR2 SYGVKD. CDR3 in DNA: TGTGCCATCAGTGAGGGTCAGGCGGGTGAGCAGTTCTTC. Translation: CAISEGQAGEQFF.

About this clonotype: Germline is not matched at one junction end, which may reflect a read error. The V gene is TRBV5-6, the J gene TRBJ2-2; D tentatively reads TRBD1 or TRBD2 (6 bases each). The CDR3 totals 15 residues. Germline V lookup: CDR1 SGHDT, CDR2 YYEEEE. The CDR3 spells CASSSLGRGTGGLFF. DNA for the CDR3: TGTGCCAGCAGCTCTCTCGGAAGGGGGACCGGGGGGCTGTTTTTT.